The sequence of this T cell receptor (beta chain) was determined in a study of graft-versus-host responses after intestinal transplantation. On the study more broadly: The whole recipient group had anti-thymocyte globulin induction followed by tacrolimus and steroids for roughly 3 years.

The assay was immunoSEQ multiplex PCR, and TCRdb's table has in-frame clones only and misses some. The sample contains under 150,000 clones, 85% to 95% of which appear only once. General observations from the study: There were GvH clones found in recipient marrow, and some of them appeared first in ileum or blood.

This CDR3 comprises 15 residues. The germline V and J ends were trimmed by 2 bases and 8 bases, with 18 bases remaining between them. CDR1 is MNHNS, CDR2 SASEGT, per germline. As regards this clone: Its cognate antigen is unknown.

This chain uses TRBV6-1 with TRBJ1-2; D remains ambiguous. The specimen comprised unstimulated CD8+ T cells sorted from spleen or lymph node cells, sampled before intestinal transplant. This clonotype was sampled from a human donor who received an intestinal transplant. DNA of the CDR3: TGTGCCAGCAGTGAATGGTCAGCTCCGGTGGAGGGCTACACCTTC. The encoded protein is CASSEWSAPVEGYTF.